This record looks at one TCR delta chain sequence and its context. Judged by its sample share, this clone qualifies as medium-sized (0.01 to 0.1%). The antigen this receptor binds is unknown. No much larger clone is present one base from it, and per-base qualities are unavailable. The same CDR3 can be traced to other DNA sequences in this sample. The sample is drawn from a study of gamma-delta chains in newborns, infants, children (dated by TCRdb to between 2018 and 2020). With regard to the full study: According to the study title, microbial exposure causes polyclonal expansion of innate gammadelta T cells right after birth. Right after human newborns were born, the researchers looked at the way microbial exposure shaped their populations of innate gammadelta T cells.

These reads were obtained on an Illumina MiSeq. Clonotypes were called again by TCRdb from the public reads via CATT, and duplicate nucleotide sequences were then merged into one entry. The sample table lists 8,600 or so delta-chain clones, approximately 3.6% of them with a count of one. The ten largest clones capture 15% to 20% of the sample. The sample taken for sequencing was blood. This clonotype was sampled from a child who was a newborn, infant or young child, either healthy, febrile or measles-vaccinated (not recorded which).

DNA sequence: TGTGCCTGTGACGTACTGGGGGCCTACACCGATAAACTCATCTTT. The resulting protein is CACDVLGAYTDKLIF. This chain is built from TRDV2 and TRDJ1, with TRDD3 identical over 8 junction bases. Trimming takes 3 bases off V and 0 bases off J; junction bases not matched to a gene: 5. According to the germline V gene, CDR1 reads GEAIGNYY and CDR2 reads EKD. Its CDR3 holds 15 amino acids, cysteine through phenylalanine. The read is trimmed to its CDR3 DNA, 45 bases read in frame from base 1.